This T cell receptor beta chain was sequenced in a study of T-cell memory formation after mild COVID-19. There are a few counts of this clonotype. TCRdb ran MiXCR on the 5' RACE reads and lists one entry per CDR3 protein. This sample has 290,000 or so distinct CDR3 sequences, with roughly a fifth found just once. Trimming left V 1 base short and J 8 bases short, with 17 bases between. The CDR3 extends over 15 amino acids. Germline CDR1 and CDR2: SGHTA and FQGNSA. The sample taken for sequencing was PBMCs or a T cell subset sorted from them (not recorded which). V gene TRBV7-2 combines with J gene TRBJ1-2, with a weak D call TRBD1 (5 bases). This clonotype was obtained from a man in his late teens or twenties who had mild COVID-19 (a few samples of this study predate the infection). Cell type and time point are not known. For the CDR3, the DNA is TGTGCCAGCAGCTTAGAGCGGGACGCCTACGGAGGCTACACCTTC. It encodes CASSLERDAYGGYTF.